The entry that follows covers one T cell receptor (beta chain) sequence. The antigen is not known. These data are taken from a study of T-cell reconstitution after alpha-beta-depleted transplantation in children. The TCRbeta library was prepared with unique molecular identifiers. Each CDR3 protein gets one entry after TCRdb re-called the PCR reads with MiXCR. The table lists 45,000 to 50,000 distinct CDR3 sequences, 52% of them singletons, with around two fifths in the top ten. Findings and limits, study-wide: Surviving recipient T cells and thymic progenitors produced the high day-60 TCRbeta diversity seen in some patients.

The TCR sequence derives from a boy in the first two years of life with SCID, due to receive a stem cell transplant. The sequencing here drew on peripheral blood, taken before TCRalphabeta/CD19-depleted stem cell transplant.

The CDR3 reads CASSPGTGGYGYTF. CDR3 DNA sequence: TGTGCCAGCAGCCCCGGGACAGGGGGCTATGGCTACACCTTC. The chain couples TRBV7-2 to TRBJ1-2; 11 nucleotides match TRBD1. The germline CDR1 and CDR2 sequences are SGHTA and FQGNSA. V lost 5 bases, J lost 4 bases, and 3 bases stayed unmatched. The CDR3 totals 14 residues.